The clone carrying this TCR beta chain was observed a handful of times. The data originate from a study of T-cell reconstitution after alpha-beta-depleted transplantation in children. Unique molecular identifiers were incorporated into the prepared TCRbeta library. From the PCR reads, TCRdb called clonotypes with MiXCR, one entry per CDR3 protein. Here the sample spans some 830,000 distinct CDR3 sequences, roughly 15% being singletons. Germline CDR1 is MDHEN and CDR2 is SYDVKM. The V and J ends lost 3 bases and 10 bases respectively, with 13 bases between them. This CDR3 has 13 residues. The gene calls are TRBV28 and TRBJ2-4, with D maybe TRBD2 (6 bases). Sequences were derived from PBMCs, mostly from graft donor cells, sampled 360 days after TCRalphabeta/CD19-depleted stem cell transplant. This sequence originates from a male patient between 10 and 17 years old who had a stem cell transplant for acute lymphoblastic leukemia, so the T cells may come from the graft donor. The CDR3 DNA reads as TGTGCCAGCAGTTTGATGGGACTGTTTATTCAGTACTTC. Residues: CASSLMGLFIQYF.